A single sample gave rise to the 21 T cell receptor beta chains below, sequenced in a study of neurological immune-mediated disorders. TCRdb itself ran the 5' RACE reads through MiXCR, one entry per CDR3 protein. The table has more than 30,000 distinct CDR3 sequences, around 7.2% seen once; the top ten hold 5.7%. Specimen: CD4+ T cells from blood. These receptors all come from a man aged 50 to 59 in good health.

This clonotype was picked up many times. The CDR3 region has the DNA TGCAGTGCTATGGACCCTAGCGGGCGGAGCTACGAGCAGTACTTC. Its protein is CSAMDPSGRSYEQYF. The chain links TRBV20-1 to TRBJ2-7; TRBD2 aligns across 8 bases. The germline V gene encodes CDR1 DFQATT and CDR2 SNEGSKA (reference sequence). V shed 4 bases, J shed 3 bases, and the junction held 11 bases outside the gene matches. The CDR3 has 15 residues.

This clonotype was observed at least ten times. V gene TRBV7-9 combines with J gene TRBJ1-6; the D is unclear. Between the trimmed V and J ends, which lost 5 bases and 5 bases, there was a span of 10 bases. CDR1 and CDR2 (germline): SEHNR, FQNEAQ (reference sequence). The CDR3 is 14 residues long. The CDR3 DNA reads TGTGCCAGCAGCCACAGTTGGGATAATTCACCCCTCCACTTT. Residues: CASSHSWDNSPLHF.

In this sample, this clonotype turned up many times. This sequence joins TRBV20-1 and TRBJ2-2; tentatively, D is TRBD2 (5 bases). The V gene's germline CDR1 is DFQATT and CDR2 SNEGSKA (reference sequence). CDR3 length: 15 residues. Trimming took off 6 bases at V and 3 bases at J, with 17 bases between the two ends. The CDR3: CSAASRERYTGELFF. CDR3 DNA sequence: TGCAGTGCCGCCTCGAGGGAGAGGTACACCGGGGAGCTGTTTTTT.

This chain's CDR3 is CSAREGGGHTEAFF. The DNA for the CDR3 is TGCAGTGCTAGAGAGGGCGGAGGGCACACTGAAGCTTTCTTT. The rearrangement joins TRBV20-1 to TRBJ1-1, with D unclear. The CDR3 contains 14 residues. Germline V gene data show CDR1 as DFQATT and CDR2 as SNEGSKA (reference sequence). Trimming removed 0 bases at V and 3 bases at J, with 11 bases between.

This clonotype was found many times. The chain employs TRBV27 and TRBJ2-3; the match to TRBD2 covers 9 bases. The CDR3 loop spans 15 amino acids. The V and J ends lost 8 bases and 0 bases, in that order; junction bases with no gene match: 6. CDR1 and CDR2 from the germline V gene are MNHEY and SMNVEV (reference sequence). The CDR3 coding sequence is TGTGCCAGCGGACATAGCGGGAGAAGCACAGATACGCAGTATTTT. It specifies CASGHSGRSTDTQYF.

The table lists this clonotype with many counts. The J gene is TRBJ2-7, the V gene TRBV7-9; D is unclear. Trimming shortened V by 7 bases and J by 3 bases, and 7 bases separated the two germline ends. The CDR3 loop spans 11 amino acids. Looked up from germline, CDR1 is SEHNR and CDR2 is FQNEAQ (reference sequence). The CDR3 loop is CASTSDYEQYF. Written as DNA, the CDR3 is TGTGCCAGCACTTCGGACTACGAGCAGTACTTC.

There are many counts of this clonotype. V is TRBV7-2 and J is TRBJ1-1, with TRBD1 as a possible D gene (5 bases). The CDR3 runs to 13 residues. Germline CDR1 SGHTA, CDR2 FQGNSA. V dropped 1 base and J dropped 7 bases, with 10 bases sitting between them. The DNA of the CDR3 is TGTGCCAGCAGCTTAGAAAGGAGGGGTGAAGCTTTCTTT. It translates to CASSLERRGEAFF.

A word on this clonotype: Mismatch with germline at one junction end may stem from a read error. In nucleotides, the CDR3 is TGCAGTGCTGGAGATCGGGTAGCGGCCCGGGAGCTGTTTTTT. Its translation: CSAGDRVAARELFF. This sequence joins TRBV20-1 and TRBJ2-2, with TRBD2 as a possible D gene (6 bases). In germline, CDR1 is DFQATT, CDR2 SNEGSKA (reference sequence). The CDR3 has 14 residues.

This clonotype was observed at least ten times. This chain uses TRBV5-1 with TRBJ2-7, with 7 bases that match TRBD1. Trimming took 4 bases from V and 9 from J; bases not matched to a gene: 4. Germline assignment: CDR1 SGHRS and CDR2 YFSETQ. The CDR3 is 11 amino acids. The CDR3 sequence: CASSTGQAQYF. The CDR3 DNA is TGCGCCAGCAGCACCGGACAGGCGCAGTACTTC.

There are many counts of this clonotype. The V call is TRBV20-1, the J call TRBJ2-2, with a tentative D call TRBD2 (5 bases). There are 14 residues in the CDR3. The V end lost 3 bases, the J end lost 4 bases, and 12 bases lay between the germline ends. Germline V CDR1 and CDR2: DFQATT, SNEGSKA (reference sequence). CDR3 DNA sequence: TGCAGTGCTAGCGAATCACGGGGCACCGGGGAGCTGTTTTTT. Its protein product is CSASESRGTGELFF.

This clonotype has ten or more counts. The rearrangement uses TRBV28 and TRBJ1-3, with no clear D. V gave up 10 bases and J gave up 2 bases, with 9 bases separating them. The germline gives CDR1 MDHEN, CDR2 SYDVKM. CDR3 length: 12 amino acids. The CDR3 DNA reads as TGTGCCACCAGAAGGCCTGGAAACACCATATATTTT. As protein: CATRRPGNTIYF.

At least ten counts were recorded for this clonotype. The chain employs TRBV5-1 and TRBJ2-7; 9 bases map to TRBD1. From germline, CDR1 is SGHRS and CDR2 YFSETQ. J was trimmed by 2 bases and V by 1 base; bases with no gene match: 7. The CDR3 runs 16 residues. The CDR3 loop is CASSLQGQGLTYEQYF. The CDR3 DNA reads TGCGCCAGCAGCTTGCAGGGACAGGGCCTTACCTACGAGCAGTACTTC.

This clonotype was found many times. The rearrangement joins TRBV7-2 to TRBJ2-7, with 8 bases fitting TRBD2. Germline CDR1 SGHTA, CDR2 FQGNSA. The CDR3 is 15 amino acids. V shed 1 base and J 2 bases; nucleotides not matched to a gene: 4. CDR3 coding DNA: TGTGCCAGCAGCTTAGGTCTAGCGGGCGCCTACGAGCAGTACTTC. Translating gives CASSLGLAGAYEQYF.

This clonotype was counted at least ten times. The chain links TRBV28 to TRBJ2-3; D uncertain. V gave up 3 bases and J gave up 0 bases, with 7 bases separating them. Germline CDR1 reads MDHEN; CDR2 reads SYDVKM. The CDR3 consists of 14 residues. DNA for the CDR3: TGTGCCAGCAGTTTCCTAGTTAGCACAGATACGCAGTATTTT. Protein sequence: CASSFLVSTDTQYF.

This clonotype was seen a handful of times. This chain connects TRBV18 to TRBJ2-3, with D perhaps assigned TRBD1 or TRBD2 (5 bases each). V was shortened by 1 base and J by 4 bases, with 15 bases between the two germline ends. From germline, CDR1 is KGHSH and CDR2 LQKENI. CDR3 length: 16 amino acids. The CDR3 nucleotides read TGTGCCAGCTCACCACGGGGGATAGGGCGGGCAGATACGCAGTATTTT. Protein product: CASSPRGIGRADTQYF.

This clonotype has ten or more counts. V gene TRBV5-5 combines with J gene TRBJ2-5; perhaps D is TRBD1 or TRBD2 (5 bases each). Trimming cost V 0 bases and J 2 bases, with 8 bases left between them. Germline loops: CDR1 SGHKS, CDR2 YYEKEE (reference sequence). The CDR3 consists of 14 residues. CDR3 amino acids: CASSLGGPQETQYF. The DNA of the CDR3 is TGTGCCAGCAGCTTGGGGGGACCTCAAGAGACCCAGTACTTC.

This clonotype appeared many times. The chain uses TRBV5-1 and TRBJ2-7, with 7 bases matching TRBD2. CDR3 length equals 15 residues. CDR1 and CDR2 (germline): SGHRS, YFSETQ. V was pared by 3 bases and J by 3 bases, with 9 bases of the junction left unmatched. The CDR3 loop is CASSSPGRERYEQYF. DNA for the CDR3: TGCGCCAGCAGCTCTCCAGGGCGGGAGCGCTACGAGCAGTACTTC.

This clonotype was detected many times. The J gene is TRBJ2-5, the V gene TRBV20-1; no definite D call. Germline V lookup: CDR1 DFQATT, CDR2 SNEGSKA (reference sequence). Trimming cost V 7 bases and J 5 bases, with 8 bases left between them. There are 10 residues in the CDR3. As DNA, the CDR3 is TGCAGTGTTTCTCGGGAGACCCAGTACTTC. Encoded protein: CSVSRETQYF.

This clonotype was seen repeatedly, ten times or more. The chain uses TRBV5-1 and TRBJ1-1, with D perhaps matching TRBD1 (6 bases). V was pared by 5 bases and J by 2 bases, with 10 bases between. CDR3 length: 13 residues. The germline V gene has CDR1 SGHRS and CDR2 YFSETQ. The CDR3 nucleotides are TGCGCCAGCAGGGAGACAGGAAACACTGAAGCTTTCTTT. Translated: CASRETGNTEAFF. The whole variable domain, filled in from reference TRBV5-1 and TRBJ1-1, reads KAGVTQTPRYLIKTRGQQVTLSCSPISGHRSVSWYQQTPGQGLQFLFEYFSETQRNKGNFPGRFSGRQFSNSRSEMNVSTLELGDSALYLCASRETGNTEAFFGQGTRLTVV.

This clonotype was observed at least ten times. The rearrangement links TRBV20-1 to TRBJ2-7, with D perhaps matching TRBD1 or TRBD2 (6 bases each). Looked up from germline, CDR1 is DFQATT and CDR2 is SNEGSKA (reference sequence). The CDR3 runs to 12 residues. V was shortened by 5 bases and J by 6 bases, with 14 bases between the two germline ends. The CDR3 region has the DNA TGCAGTGCTGTTGGGGGGCGGGTCGAGCAGTACTTC. Translated: CSAVGGRVEQYF.

This clonotype was seen ten or more times. The gene calls are TRBV20-1 and TRBJ1-1; D not certain. CDR1 DFQATT and CDR2 SNEGSKA come from the germline V gene (reference sequence). V was pared by 0 bases and J by 0 bases, with 20 bases between. The CDR3 spans 18 residues. Here the CDR3 DNA reads TGCAGTGCTAGAGATCTGGAGAGGGTAAAGGCCATGAACACTGAAGCTTTCTTT. Its protein product is CSARDLERVKAMNTEAFF.